This TCR beta chain was sequenced for a study of CD8 T cells in ankylosing spondylitis. Whole-study findings and limits: As reported, disease-linked clones showed significant enrichment in matched ankylosing spondylitis synovial fluid. Past studies reported some motif variants in reactive arthritis synovial fluid and blood.

This clonotype occurred many times. Antigen specificity is unknown. The V and J ends lost 6 bases and 8 bases respectively, with 16 bases between them. The CDR3 loop spans 13 amino acids. CDR1 is MNHNY, CDR2 SVGAGI, per germline (reference sequence). Scientists made TCR beta libraries using quantitative 5'-RACE with molecular barcodes. TCRdb reprocessed the 5' RACE reads via MiXCR and lists one record per CDR3 protein. The repertoire holds 250,000 or so distinct CDR3 sequences, 20% to 30% seen once, with 0.61% in the top ten. The receptor's source is a male donor with ankylosing spondylitis or in good health (not recorded which). V gene TRBV6-6 combines with J gene TRBJ1-2; D gene uncertain. The specimen was blood, either unsorted or a sorted T cell fraction (not recorded which). The DNA of the CDR3 is TGTGCCAGCAGGGGCCCGGAAGTGCGGGGCTACACCTTC. Its protein product is CASRGPEVRGYTF.